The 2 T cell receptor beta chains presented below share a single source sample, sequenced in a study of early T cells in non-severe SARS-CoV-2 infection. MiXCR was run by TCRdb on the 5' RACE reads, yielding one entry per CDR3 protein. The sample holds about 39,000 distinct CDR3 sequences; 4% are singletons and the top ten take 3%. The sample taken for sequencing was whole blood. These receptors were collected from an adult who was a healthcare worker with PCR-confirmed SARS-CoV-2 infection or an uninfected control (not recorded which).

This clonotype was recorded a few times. CDR3 sequence reads: CASSRAGQETQYF. The CDR3 bases are TGTGCCAGCAGCCGGGCAGGGCAAGAGACCCAGTACTTC. The chain uses TRBV3-1 and TRBJ2-5, with D possibly matching TRBD1 (5 bases). In germline, CDR1 is LGHDT, CDR2 YNNKEL (reference sequence). V was shortened by 4 bases and J by 2 bases, with 8 bases between the two germline ends. CDR3 length: 13 residues.

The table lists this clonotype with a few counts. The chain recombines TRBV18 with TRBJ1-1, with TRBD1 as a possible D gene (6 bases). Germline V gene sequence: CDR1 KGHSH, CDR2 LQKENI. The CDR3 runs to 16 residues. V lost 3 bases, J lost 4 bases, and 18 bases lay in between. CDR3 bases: TGTGCCAGCTCACCGACCGACAGGATTGCTCCCACTGAAGCTTTCTTT. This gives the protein CASSPTDRIAPTEAFF.